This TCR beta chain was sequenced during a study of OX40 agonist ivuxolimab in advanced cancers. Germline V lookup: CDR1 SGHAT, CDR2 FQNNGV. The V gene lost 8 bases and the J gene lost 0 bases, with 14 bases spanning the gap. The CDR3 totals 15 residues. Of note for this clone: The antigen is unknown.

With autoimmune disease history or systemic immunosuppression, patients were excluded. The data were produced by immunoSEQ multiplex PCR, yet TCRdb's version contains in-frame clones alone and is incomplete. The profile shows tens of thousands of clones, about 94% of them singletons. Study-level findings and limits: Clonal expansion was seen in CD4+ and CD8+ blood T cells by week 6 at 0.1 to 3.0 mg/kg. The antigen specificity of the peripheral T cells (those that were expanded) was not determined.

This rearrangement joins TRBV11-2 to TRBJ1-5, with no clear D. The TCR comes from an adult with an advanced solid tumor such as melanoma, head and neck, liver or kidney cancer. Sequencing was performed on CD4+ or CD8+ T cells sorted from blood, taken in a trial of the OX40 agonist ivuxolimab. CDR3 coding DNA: TGTGCCAGCCGCCTAAGCATCGATAGCAATCAGCCCCAGCATTTT. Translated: CASRLSIDSNQPQHF.